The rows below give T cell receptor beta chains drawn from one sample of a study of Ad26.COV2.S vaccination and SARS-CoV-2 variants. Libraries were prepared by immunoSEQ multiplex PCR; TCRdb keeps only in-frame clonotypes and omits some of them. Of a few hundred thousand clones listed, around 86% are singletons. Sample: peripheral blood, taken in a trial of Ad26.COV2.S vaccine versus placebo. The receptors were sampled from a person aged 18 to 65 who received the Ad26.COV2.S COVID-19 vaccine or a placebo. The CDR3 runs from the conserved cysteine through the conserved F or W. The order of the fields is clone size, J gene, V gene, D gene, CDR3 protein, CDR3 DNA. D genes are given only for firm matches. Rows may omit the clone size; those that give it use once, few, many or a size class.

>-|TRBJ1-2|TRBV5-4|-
CASSSAPGGGANYGYTF
TGTGCCAGCAGCTCTGCCCCGGGGGGGGGCGCGAACTATGGCTACACCTTC
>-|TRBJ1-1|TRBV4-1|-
CASSLYRDGGMNTEAFF
TGCGCCAGCAGCCTATACAGGGATGGGGGTATGAACACTGAAGCTTTCTTT
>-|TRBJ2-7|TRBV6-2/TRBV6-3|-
CASSPFSPGYKYSYEQYF
TGTGCCAGCAGTCCCTTCTCACCTGGTTACAAGTACTCCTACGAGCAGTACTTC
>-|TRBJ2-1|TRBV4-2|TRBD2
CASSPLAGVVVNEQFF
TGTGCCAGCAGCCCCTTAGCGGGGGTGGTTGTAAATGAGCAGTTCTTC
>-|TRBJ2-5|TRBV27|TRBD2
CASSAGTSGVETQYF
TGTGCCAGCAGTGCCGGGACTAGCGGGGTGGAGACCCAGTACTTC
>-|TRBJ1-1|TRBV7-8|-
CASSQGASEAFF
TGTGCCAGCAGCCAAGGGGCGTCTGAAGCTTTCTTT
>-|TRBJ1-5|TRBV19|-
CASSPFGGSNQPQHF
TGTGCCAGTAGTCCCTTCGGGGGCAGCAATCAGCCCCAGCATTTT
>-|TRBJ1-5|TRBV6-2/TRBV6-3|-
CASSQGGSNQPQHF
TGTGCCAGCAGCCAAGGGGGGAGCAATCAGCCCCAGCATTTT
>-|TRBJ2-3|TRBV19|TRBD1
CASSTMTGGTDTQYF
TGTGCCAGTAGTACGATGACAGGGGGCACAGATACGCAGTATTTT
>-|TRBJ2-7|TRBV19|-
CASSTPGQFYEQYF
TGTGCCAGTAGTACCCCCGGACAGTTCTACGAGCAGTACTTC
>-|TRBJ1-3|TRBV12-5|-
CASGLQQGKAGNTIYF
TGTGCTAGTGGTCTCCAACAGGGTAAGGCTGGAAACACCATATATTTT
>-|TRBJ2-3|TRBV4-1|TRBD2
CASSQDPQLAGRQLGTDTQYF
TGCGCCAGCAGCCAAGATCCACAGCTAGCGGGACGGCAGCTCGGGACAGATACGCAGTATTTT
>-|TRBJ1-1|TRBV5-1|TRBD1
CASSLVGAGTGDTEAFF
TGCGCCAGCAGCTTGGTGGGGGCCGGGACAGGGGACACTGAAGCTTTCTTT
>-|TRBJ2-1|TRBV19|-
CASSLGYGSLHEQFF
TGTGCCAGTAGTCTAGGGTACGGGAGCCTCCATGAGCAGTTCTTC
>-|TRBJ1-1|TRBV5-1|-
CASSQTANTEAFF
TGCGCCAGCAGCCAGACAGCGAACACTGAAGCTTTCTTT
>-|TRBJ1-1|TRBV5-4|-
CASSPTTGTEAFF
TGTGCCAGCAGCCCAACGACAGGAACTGAAGCTTTCTTT
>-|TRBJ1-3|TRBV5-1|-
CASSLAGAGNTIYF
TGCGCCAGCAGCTTGGCAGGGGCTGGAAACACCATATATTTT
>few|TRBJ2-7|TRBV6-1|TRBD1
CASSDWTGGIYEQYF
TGTGCCAGCAGTGATTGGACAGGGGGAATCTACGAGCAGTACTTC
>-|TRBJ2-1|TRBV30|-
CAWSVGGDEQFF
TGTGCCTGGAGTGTGGGCGGCGATGAGCAGTTCTTC
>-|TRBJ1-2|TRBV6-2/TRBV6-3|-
CASSYLDRTVYF
TGTGCCAGCAGTTATCTTGACAGGACCGTGTACTTC
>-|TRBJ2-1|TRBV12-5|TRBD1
CASGLAARGNEQFF
TGTGCTAGTGGTTTGGCCGCCAGGGGGAATGAGCAGTTCTTC
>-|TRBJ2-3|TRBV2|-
CASSESVSLGAADTQYF
TGTGCCAGCAGTGAATCGGTCTCTTTGGGGGCAGCAGATACGCAGTATTTT
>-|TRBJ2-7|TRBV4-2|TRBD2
CASSLSGGTHYEQYF
TGTGCCAGCAGCCTTAGCGGGGGGACCCACTACGAGCAGTACTTC
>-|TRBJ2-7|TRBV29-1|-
CSVGGERQGPRDEQYF
TGCAGCGTTGGCGGGGAGCGGCAGGGGCCAAGGGACGAGCAGTACTTC
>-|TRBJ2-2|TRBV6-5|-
CASSYVGANTGELFF
TGTGCCAGCAGTTATGTCGGCGCGAACACCGGGGAGCTGTTTTTT
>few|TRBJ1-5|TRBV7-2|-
CASSLAVGSNQPQHF
TGTGCCAGCAGCTTAGCGGTCGGTAGCAATCAGCCCCAGCATTTT
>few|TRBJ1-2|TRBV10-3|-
CAIGRPRENGYTF
TGTGCCATCGGAAGACCGAGGGAGAATGGCTACACCTTC